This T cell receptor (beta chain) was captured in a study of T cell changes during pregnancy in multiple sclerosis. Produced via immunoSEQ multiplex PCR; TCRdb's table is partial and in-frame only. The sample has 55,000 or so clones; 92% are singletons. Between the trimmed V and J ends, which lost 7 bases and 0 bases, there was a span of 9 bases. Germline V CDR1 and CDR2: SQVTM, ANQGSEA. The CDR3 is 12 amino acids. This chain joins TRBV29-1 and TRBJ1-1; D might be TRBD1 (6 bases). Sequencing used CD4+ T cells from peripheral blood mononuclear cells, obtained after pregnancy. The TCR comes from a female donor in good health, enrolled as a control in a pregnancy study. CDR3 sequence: CSGGHMNTEAFF. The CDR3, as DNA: TGCAGCGGGGGACACATGAACACTGAAGCTTTCTTT.